What follows are 2 T cell receptor beta chains derived from one specimen sequenced in a study of OX40 agonist ivuxolimab in advanced cancers. Profiling relied on immunoSEQ multiplex PCR, and the TCRdb table lists in-frame clones only, not all of them. Of some 52,000 clones in the sample, 94% are singletons; the top ten hold 12%. This sample comprised CD4+ or CD8+ T cells sorted from blood, obtained in a trial of the OX40 agonist ivuxolimab. Every receptor here comes from an adult with an advanced solid tumor such as melanoma, head and neck, liver or kidney cancer.

The J gene is TRBJ2-1, the V gene TRBV19, with 8 bases fitting TRBD2. The CDR3 has 14 amino acids. V was pared by 9 bases and J by 4 bases, with 8 bases of the junction left unmatched. The V gene's germline CDR1 is LNHDA and CDR2 SQIVND (reference sequence). The CDR3 region has the DNA TGTGCCAGCAAGGCGGGAGGACCGTACAATGAGCAGTTCTTC. Protein sequence: CASKAGGPYNEQFF.

V and J are TRBV23-1 and TRBJ2-3; D is possibly TRBD1 (5 bases). TRBV23-1 is treated as an ORF (open reading frame) with a function not yet certain. Trimming left V 4 bases short and J 2 bases short, with 10 bases between. CDR3 length equals 14 residues. CDR3 protein: CASSLMTATDTQYF. CDR3 DNA sequence: TGCGCCAGCAGTCTAATGACAGCCACAGATACGCAGTATTTT.